The TCR beta chain under discussion was sequenced for a study of cytomegalovirus exposure and HLA in healthy donors (dated by TCRdb to about 2017). Study-level background: According to an earlier analysis of around 600 of the donors, about 170 million T cells yielded some 110 million unique TCR beta sequences and about 300 Gb of sequence data. Among the roughly 400 genotyped donors, approximately 76% belonged to the genetic ancestry cluster associated with self-reported Caucasian donors. An early release covering approximately 600 HLA-typed donors comprised about 300 gigabases of sequencing data and approximately 80 million unique TCR sequences. An earlier analysis of around 540 of the donors applied high-throughput TCR beta sequencing to assess whether each TCR beta V gene segment acted as functional or pseudogenic. A separate validation cohort of more than 100 different subjects was used in addition to the 666-subject first cohort. Rather than using new phenotypic data, the later analysis identified candidate immune exposures from TCR beta sequences and from how often those sequences occurred across donors. The study aimed to test whether signatures of past pathogen exposure could be identified by cataloging public T cell receptors. Roughly 5 DR-DQ haplotypes were treated as single units for association and clustering because of strong linkage in the cohort. Donor age, sex, ethnicity and CMV serostatus were compiled alongside the repertoire data. A later genetic analysis took genome-wide SNP genotypes for about 65% of the 666 donors and used that subset as a discovery cohort. The number of typed donors differed by locus: about 629-630 for A, B, C, DRB1 and DQB1; 500 to 550 for DQA1; over 600 for DPA1; and some 450 for DPB1. To predict cytomegalovirus infection status, the study brought together high-throughput TCR immunosequencing, statistical association of individual TCRs with disease status, and machine learning. To study patterns of TCR occurrence, a later analysis re-analyzed previously published TCR beta repertoires from just over 650 donors and added high-resolution HLA genotyping. All discovery cohort repertoires had been generated using a single sequencing platform. The study used immunosequencing to profile the T cell repertoires of approximately 650 subjects and linked those repertoires to cytomegalovirus serostatus. On average, approximately 250,000 unique TCR beta nucleotide sequences were sequenced per donor among 300 to 500 genotyped donors of the cohort, with about 19% of those sequences being non-productive. HLA typing included class I and class II loci at four-digit resolution.

Library method: the immunoSEQ multiplex PCR assay. For the multiplex PCR, a mixture combining 60 forward primers for TCR Vbeta segments and 13 reverse primers for TCR Jbeta segments was used. Amplification of the CDR3 region of rearranged TCR beta genes was performed with a multiplex PCR assay on genomic DNA. Amplified TCR beta libraries were sequenced as 87-base-pair reads on the Illumina HiSeq System. In the authors' own workflow: A later analysis counted about 80 million unique TCR beta chains across the 550 to 800 repertoires, and some 12 million of these chains were shared by at least two donors. A nearest-neighbor algorithm error-corrected the raw reads and collapsed the reads into unique sequences, merging closely related sequences to remove PCR and sequencing errors. CDR3 sequences were aligned to IMGT reference sequences to assign V, D and J gene segments. For a sequence to be retained, a match of at least six nucleotides was required to both a V gene segment and a J gene segment. A rearrangement was called productive if the CDR3 had no stop codons and remained in frame with V and J, and every other rearrangement was called non-productive. CDR3 was defined according to IMGT convention as the region running from the second conserved V-encoded cysteine to the conserved J-encoded phenylalanine. In an earlier analysis of 550 to 650 of the donors, sequences lacking an unambiguous match to a single V gene segment were excluded. An earlier analysis of several hundred of the donors called V segments functional above 56.7% productive rearrangements and segregating when the between-donor standard deviation exceeded 5%. A statistical classification framework was developed to diagnose cytomegalovirus status using the catalog of TCR beta chain sequences. A later analysis assigned V and J genes by comparing TCR nucleotide sequences with IMGT/GENE-DB human TR gene sequences. A later analysis assigned CDR3 sequences and most-parsimonious VDJ recombination scenarios with the TCRdist pipeline. In a later analysis, each TCR beta chain was defined by its CDR3 amino acid sequence together with its V-gene family, and reads without a unique V-gene family were excluded. To address suspected cross-contamination and a sequencing artifact, a later analysis removed 450 to 700 highly shared, low-generation-probability nucleotide sequences. For each public chain, a later analysis derived a clonal expansion index from normalized ranks of inferred template counts within each repertoire. In a later analysis, generation probabilities were computed with a VDJ recombination model fitted to out-of-frame rearrangements, and the resulting probabilities were checked against IGoR. A later analysis scored TCR-TCR, TCR-HLA and TCR-CMV co-occurrence with hypergeometric tests, applying a repertoire-size bias correction to TCR pairs. False discovery rates were estimated in a later analysis by permuting HLA or CMV assignments 20 times. A later analysis grouped co-occurring TCRs with DBSCAN, adding TCRdist sequence similarity when clustering within HLA-allele-positive subsets. For co-occurrence clustering, repertoires with fewer than 30,000 or more than 120,000 public chains were excluded, along with several repertoires with anomalous nucleotide sharing. TCRdb re-hosts the immuneACCESS table, in-frame sequences only. Its copies lack some clones; in the studies checked, an unresolved V gene accounts for under half of them, and the cause for the rest is not known. V and J calls and clone size are given by that table; D and trimming were obtained from the DNA. Here the sample has over 120,000 clones; about 74% occur a single time. Approximately 4% of the sample is taken by the ten largest.

General study outcomes and caveats: When HLA alleles, especially DR and DQ, strongly co-occurred, TCR associations were difficult to assign to individual alleles. Because HLA typing was unavailable for some donors at each locus, only the typed subset was used in association tests. The only immune exposure information available for the cohort was CMV serostatus. A group of highly shared sequence variants was considered likely to be a technical artifact of the sequencing pipeline. Sequencing depth was assumed to be roughly uniform across donors in the presence/absence analyses, though that assumption may not hold. Linkage disequilibrium might explain the correlated functional status among segregating V segments, but an unknown experimental factor could not be ruled out. Specific HLA alleles were associated with 15,000 to 20,000 TCR beta sequences at a false discovery rate of 0.05 in a later analysis. Some IMGT-functional V segments, including TRBV6-2 and TRBV6-3, could not be distinguished by the 87-base-pair reads and were therefore excluded. Most CMV-associated TCR beta chains appeared to be HLA-restricted in a later analysis, and the HLA associations seemed to be driven largely by CMV exposure. While some public TCRs were present in many individuals, most TCR sequences turned up only very rarely across donors. The authors suggested that the approach could potentially be extended to other disease states and immunological phenotypes. In a later analysis, HLA-associated TCR beta chains were found to be more clonally expanded and to have lower generation probabilities than equally common non-associated chains. The study gave a list of some 150 TCR beta chains associated with cytomegalovirus. A later genetic analysis reported fewer N-insertions in productive TCRs among donors in an Asian-associated ancestry cluster than the approximately 670-donor mean. In a later analysis, the rate of TCR association differed among HLA loci, with DRB1 alleles having the most associated TCRs and HLA-C alleles having the fewest. The classifier was reported to diagnose cytomegalovirus status with high specificity and sensitivity in both the original and validation cohorts. A later genetic analysis associated a missense DCLRE1C variant with V-gene and J-gene trimming of TCR beta chains, and an independent cohort replicated the association. Several of the top co-occurrence clusters appeared to be linked to parvovirus B19, influenza, CMV and Epstein-Barr virus, according to a later analysis. In vitro tests confirmed that a few of the cytomegalovirus-associated TCR beta chains recognize cytomegalovirus antigens. A further reported finding was that TCR beta sequences accurately predicted the HLA-A and HLA-B alleles for most subjects in the first cohort. In an earlier analysis of fewer than 750 of the donors, most TCR beta V segments were observed in productive rearrangements about 90% or about 30% of the time, broadly matching IMGT annotations. Because counts were too low, about 15 rarely observed V segments, including chromosome 9 orphons, were left out of the earlier analysis of approximately 580 of the donors. The cohort was sequenced for TCR beta chains only, and without alpha or paired-chain data the features that could be detected were limited.

The cohort comprised some 730 healthy bone marrow donors. All cohort members were sampled while nominally healthy, although unrecorded immune exposures were likely present. The donor was CMV seropositive and belonged to the group of about 290 seropositive cohort members. A peripheral blood sample was collected from each donor, and TCR beta sequencing was performed on peripheral blood mononuclear cells. Genomic DNA extraction from the blood cell samples was performed with the Qiagen DNeasy Blood Extraction Kit. A note on this clone: Its antigen specificity is not known. No base-level quality is on record; no much larger clone is a single base apart.

The CDR3 measures 13 amino acids from cysteine to phenylalanine. Only CDR3 DNA is held: 39 bases, read in frame from base 1. CDR1 and CDR2, looked up from the germline V gene, are SGHNT and YENEEA. Cut back by 5 bases and 3 bases, the V and J ends lie 10 bases apart. The sample taken for sequencing was PBMCs. The receptor comes from a man aged 18 to 29 in good health and CMV-seropositive. The sequence links TRBV11-3 to TRBJ2-5, with TRBD1 as a weak D call on 6 bases. The nucleotide sequence reads TGTGCCAGCAGCCCGCGGACAGAAGAGACCCAGTACTTC. It translates to CASSPRTEETQYF.